This TCR beta chain comes out of a study of T cells after yellow fever vaccination. Findings and limits, study-wide: Only a minor proportion of clonotypes was detected across both CD4 and CD8 compartments. Highly abundant clonotypes carried over from the bulk population could end up in FACS-sorted repertoires as contaminants.

The V gene end was trimmed by 3 bases and the J gene end by 7 bases; junction bases not matched to a gene: 10. The CDR3 length is 17 residues. The germline V gene encodes CDR1 LGHNT and CDR2 FRNRAP. TCRdb recomputed calls from the 5' RACE reads with MiXCR, one row per CDR3 protein. Of 45,000 to 60,000 distinct CDR3 sequences detected, about 5.6% appear once; the ten largest clones hold roughly 31%. In this sample, this clonotype turned up many times. The sequencing used PBMCs, either bulk or a sorted T-cell subset (CD4+, CD8+, memory, or dextramer-sorted; not recorded which), collected on the day of the yellow fever booster vaccination. The chain recombines TRBV12-5 with TRBJ1-4; TRBD1 matches 11 bases. The receptor was derived from a man aged 18 to 35 who received the YFV17D yellow fever vaccine. CDR3 sequence (DNA): TGTGCTAGTGGTTTTACTCCCCCCGGGACAGGGGGTGAAAAACTGTTTTTT. Translation gives CASGFTPPGTGGEKLFF.